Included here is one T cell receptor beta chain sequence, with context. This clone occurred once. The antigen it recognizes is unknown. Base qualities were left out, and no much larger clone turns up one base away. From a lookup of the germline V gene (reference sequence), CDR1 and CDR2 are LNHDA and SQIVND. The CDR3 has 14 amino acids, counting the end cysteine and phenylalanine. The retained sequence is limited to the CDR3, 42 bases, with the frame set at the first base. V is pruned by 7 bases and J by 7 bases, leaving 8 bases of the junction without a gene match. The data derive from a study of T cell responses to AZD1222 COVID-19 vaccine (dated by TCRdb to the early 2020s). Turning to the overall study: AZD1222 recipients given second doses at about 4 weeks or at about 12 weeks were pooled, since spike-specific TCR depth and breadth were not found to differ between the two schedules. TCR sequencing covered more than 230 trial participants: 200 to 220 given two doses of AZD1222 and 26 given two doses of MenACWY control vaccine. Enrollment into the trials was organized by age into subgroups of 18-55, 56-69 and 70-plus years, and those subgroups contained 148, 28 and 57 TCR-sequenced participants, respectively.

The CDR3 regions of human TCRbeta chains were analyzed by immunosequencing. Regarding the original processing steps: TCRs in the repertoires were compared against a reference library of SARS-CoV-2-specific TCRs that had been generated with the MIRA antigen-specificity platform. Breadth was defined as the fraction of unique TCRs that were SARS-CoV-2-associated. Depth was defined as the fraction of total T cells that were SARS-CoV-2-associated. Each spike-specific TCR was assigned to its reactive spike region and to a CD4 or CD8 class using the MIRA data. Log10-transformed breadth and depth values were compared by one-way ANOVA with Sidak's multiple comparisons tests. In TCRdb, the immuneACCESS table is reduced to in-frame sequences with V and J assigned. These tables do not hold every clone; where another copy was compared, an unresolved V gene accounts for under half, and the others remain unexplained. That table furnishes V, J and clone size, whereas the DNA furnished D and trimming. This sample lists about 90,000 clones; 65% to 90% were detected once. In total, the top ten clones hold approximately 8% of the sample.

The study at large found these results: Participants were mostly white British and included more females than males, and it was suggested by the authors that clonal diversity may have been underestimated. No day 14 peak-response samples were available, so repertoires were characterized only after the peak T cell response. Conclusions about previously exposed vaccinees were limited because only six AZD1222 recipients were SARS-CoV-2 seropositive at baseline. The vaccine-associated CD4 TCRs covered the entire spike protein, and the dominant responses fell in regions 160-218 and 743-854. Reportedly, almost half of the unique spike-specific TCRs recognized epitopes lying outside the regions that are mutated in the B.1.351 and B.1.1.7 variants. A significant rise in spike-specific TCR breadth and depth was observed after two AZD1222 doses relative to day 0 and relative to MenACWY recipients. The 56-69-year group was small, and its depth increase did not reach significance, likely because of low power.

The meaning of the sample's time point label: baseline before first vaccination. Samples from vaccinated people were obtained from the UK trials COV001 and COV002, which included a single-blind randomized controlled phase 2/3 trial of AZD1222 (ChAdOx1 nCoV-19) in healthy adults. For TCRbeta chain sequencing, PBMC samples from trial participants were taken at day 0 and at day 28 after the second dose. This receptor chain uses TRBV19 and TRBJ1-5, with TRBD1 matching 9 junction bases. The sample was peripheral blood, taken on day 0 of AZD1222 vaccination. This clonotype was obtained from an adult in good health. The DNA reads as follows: TGTGCCAGTACTAAACAGGGGGCAGGGCAGCCCCAGCATTTT. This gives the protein CASTKQGAGQPQHF.